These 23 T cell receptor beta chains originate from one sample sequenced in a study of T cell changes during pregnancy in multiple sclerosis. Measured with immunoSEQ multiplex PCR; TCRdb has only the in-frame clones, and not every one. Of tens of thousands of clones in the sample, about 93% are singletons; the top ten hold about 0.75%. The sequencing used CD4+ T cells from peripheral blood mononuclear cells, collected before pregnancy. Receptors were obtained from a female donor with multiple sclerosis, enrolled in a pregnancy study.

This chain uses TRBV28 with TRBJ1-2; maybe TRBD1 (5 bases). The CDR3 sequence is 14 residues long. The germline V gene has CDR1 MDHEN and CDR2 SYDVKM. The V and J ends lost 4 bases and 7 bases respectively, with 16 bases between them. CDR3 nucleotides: TGTGCCAGCAGTTCCCCGTCCGAAAGGGGTGGCTACACCTTC. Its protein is CASSSPSERGGYTF.

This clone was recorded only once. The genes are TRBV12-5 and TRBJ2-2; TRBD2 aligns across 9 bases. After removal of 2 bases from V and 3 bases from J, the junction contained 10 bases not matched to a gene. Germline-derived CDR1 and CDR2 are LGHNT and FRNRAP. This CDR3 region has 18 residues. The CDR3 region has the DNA TGTGCTAGTGGTTTGTTACGAGCTAGCGGGACGCACACCGGGGAGCTGTTTTTT. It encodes CASGLLRASGTHTGELFF.

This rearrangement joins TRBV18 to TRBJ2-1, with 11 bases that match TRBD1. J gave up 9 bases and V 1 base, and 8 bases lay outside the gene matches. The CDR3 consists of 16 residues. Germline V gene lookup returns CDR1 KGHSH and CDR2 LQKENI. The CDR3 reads CASSPQLDRGLGEQFF. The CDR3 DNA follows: TGTGCCAGCTCACCACAGCTGGACAGGGGGCTAGGTGAGCAGTTCTTC.

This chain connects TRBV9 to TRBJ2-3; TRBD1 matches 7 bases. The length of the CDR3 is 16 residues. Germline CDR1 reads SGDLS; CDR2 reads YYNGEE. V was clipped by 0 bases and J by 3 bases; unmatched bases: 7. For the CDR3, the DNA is TGTGCCAGCAGCGTAGGTAGGGGGCTAGGGACAGATACGCAGTATTTT. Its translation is CASSVGRGLGTDTQYF.

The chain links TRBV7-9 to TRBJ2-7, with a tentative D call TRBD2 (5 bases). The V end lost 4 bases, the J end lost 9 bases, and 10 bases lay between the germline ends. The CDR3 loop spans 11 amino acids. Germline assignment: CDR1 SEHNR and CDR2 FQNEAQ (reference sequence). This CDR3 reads CASSSLGGQYF. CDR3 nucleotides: TGTGCCAGCAGCTCCCTCGGAGGGCAGTACTTC.

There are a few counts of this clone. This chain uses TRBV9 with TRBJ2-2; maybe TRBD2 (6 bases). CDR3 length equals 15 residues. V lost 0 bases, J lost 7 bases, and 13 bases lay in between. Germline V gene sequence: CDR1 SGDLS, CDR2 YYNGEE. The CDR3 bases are TGTGCCAGCAGCGTAGCGGCGGGAAGGGACGGGGAGCTGTTTTTT. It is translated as CASSVAAGRDGELFF.

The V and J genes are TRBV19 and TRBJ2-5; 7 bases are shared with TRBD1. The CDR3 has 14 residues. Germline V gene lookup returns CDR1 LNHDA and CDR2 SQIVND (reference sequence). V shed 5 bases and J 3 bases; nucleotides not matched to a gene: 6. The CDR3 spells CASSALRGKETQYF. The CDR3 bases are TGTGCCAGTAGTGCTCTCAGGGGGAAAGAGACCCAGTACTTC.

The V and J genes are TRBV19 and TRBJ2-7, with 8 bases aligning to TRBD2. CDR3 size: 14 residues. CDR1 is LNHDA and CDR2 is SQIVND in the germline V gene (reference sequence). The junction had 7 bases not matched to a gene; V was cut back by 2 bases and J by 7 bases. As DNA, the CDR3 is TGTGCCAGTAGTATAACAGGACTAGCCCGGGAGCAGTACTTC. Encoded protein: CASSITGLAREQYF.

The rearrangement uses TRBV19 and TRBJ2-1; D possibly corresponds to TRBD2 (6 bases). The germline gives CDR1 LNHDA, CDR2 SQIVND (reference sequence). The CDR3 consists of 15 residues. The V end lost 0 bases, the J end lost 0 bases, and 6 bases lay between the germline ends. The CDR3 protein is CASSIDGSSYNEQFF. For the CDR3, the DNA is TGTGCCAGTAGTATAGACGGGAGCTCCTACAATGAGCAGTTCTTC.

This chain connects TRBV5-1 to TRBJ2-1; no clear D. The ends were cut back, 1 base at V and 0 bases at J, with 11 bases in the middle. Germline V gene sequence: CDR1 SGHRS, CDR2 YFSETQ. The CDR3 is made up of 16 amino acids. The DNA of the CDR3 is TGCGCCAGCAGCTTGTCCGCGGTGAGCTCCTACAATGAGCAGTTCTTC. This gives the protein CASSLSAVSSYNEQFF.

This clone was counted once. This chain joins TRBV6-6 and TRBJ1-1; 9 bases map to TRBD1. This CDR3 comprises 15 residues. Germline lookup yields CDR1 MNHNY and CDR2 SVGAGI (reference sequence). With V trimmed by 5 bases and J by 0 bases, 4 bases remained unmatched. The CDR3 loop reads CASSTRQGVNTEAFF. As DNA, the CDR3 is TGTGCCAGCAGTACTAGACAGGGGGTGAACACTGAAGCTTTCTTT.

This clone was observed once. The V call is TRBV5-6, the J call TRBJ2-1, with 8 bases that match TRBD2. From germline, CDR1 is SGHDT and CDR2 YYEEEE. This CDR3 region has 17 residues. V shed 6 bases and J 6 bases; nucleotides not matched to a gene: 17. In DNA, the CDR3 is TGTGCCAGCAACACCTTGTCCGGGAGGGCCATTCGCAATGAGCAGTTCTTC. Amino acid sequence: CASNTLSGRAIRNEQFF. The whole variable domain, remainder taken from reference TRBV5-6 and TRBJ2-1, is DAGVTQSPTHLIKTRGQQVTLRCSPKSGHDTVSWYQQALGQGPQFIFQYYEEEERQRGNFPDRFSGHQFPNYSSELNVNALLLGDSALYLCASNTLSGRAIRNEQFFGPGTRLTVL.

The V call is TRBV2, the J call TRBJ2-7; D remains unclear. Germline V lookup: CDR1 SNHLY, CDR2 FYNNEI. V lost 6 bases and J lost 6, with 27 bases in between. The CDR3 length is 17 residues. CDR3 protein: CASSLGWVGGLRSEQYF. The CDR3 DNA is TGTGCCAGCAGCCTTGGGTGGGTCGGCGGTTTACGGAGCGAGCAGTACTTC.

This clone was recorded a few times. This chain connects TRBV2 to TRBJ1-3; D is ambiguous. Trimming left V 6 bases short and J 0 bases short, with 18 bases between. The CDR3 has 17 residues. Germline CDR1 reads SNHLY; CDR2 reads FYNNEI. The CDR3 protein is CASRRNSMSSSGNTIYF. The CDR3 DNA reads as TGTGCCAGCAGGCGGAATAGTATGTCAAGCTCTGGAAACACCATATATTTT.

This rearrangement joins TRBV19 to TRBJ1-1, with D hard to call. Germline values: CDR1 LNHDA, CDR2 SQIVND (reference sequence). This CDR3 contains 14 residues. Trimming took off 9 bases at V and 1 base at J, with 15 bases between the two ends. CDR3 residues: CASDGRAPNTEAFF. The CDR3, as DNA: TGTGCCAGCGACGGGAGGGCACCGAACACTGAAGCTTTCTTT.

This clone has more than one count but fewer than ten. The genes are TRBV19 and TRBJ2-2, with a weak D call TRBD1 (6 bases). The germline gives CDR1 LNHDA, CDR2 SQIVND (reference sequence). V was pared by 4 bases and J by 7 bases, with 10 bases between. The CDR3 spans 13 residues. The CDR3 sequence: CASSTGQFGELFF. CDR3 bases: TGTGCCAGTAGTACTGGACAGTTCGGGGAGCTGTTTTTT. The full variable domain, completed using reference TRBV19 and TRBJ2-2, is DGGITQSPKYLFRKEGQNVTLSCEQNLNHDAMYWYRQDPGQGLRLIYYSQIVNDFQKGDIAEGYSVSREKKESFPLTVTSAQKNPTAFYLCASSTGQFGELFFGEGSRLTVL.

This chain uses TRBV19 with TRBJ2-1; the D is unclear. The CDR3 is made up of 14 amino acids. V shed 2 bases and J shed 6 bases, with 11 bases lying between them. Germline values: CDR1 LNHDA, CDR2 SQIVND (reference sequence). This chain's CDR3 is CASSINPQRNEQFF. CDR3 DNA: TGTGCCAGTAGTATAAACCCCCAGCGCAATGAGCAGTTCTTC.

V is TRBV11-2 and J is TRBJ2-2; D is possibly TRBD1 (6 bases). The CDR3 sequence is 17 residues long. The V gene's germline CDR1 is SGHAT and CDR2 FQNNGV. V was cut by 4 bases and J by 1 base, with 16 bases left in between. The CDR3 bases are TGTGCCAGCAGCTCACCATTCGGACAGATGAACACCGGGGAGCTGTTTTTT. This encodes CASSSPFGQMNTGELFF.

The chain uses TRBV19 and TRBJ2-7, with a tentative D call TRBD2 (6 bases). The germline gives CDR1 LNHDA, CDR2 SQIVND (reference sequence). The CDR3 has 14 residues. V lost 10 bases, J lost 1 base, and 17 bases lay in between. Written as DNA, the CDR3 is TGTGCCACCGAGTGGGAGCGGGTTTCCTACGAGCAGTACTTC. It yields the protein CATEWERVSYEQYF. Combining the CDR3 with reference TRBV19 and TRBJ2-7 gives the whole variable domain DGGITQSPKYLFRKEGQNVTLSCEQNLNHDAMYWYRQDPGQGLRLIYYSQIVNDFQKGDIAEGYSVSREKKESFPLTVTSAQKNPTAFYLCATEWERVSYEQYFGPGTRLTVT.

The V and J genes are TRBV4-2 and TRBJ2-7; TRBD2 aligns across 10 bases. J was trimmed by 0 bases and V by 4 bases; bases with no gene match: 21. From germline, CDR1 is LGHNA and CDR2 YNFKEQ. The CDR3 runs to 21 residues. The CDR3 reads CASSLRHGIGSGGRVSYEQYF. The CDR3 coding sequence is TGTGCCAGCAGCCTCAGACACGGGATAGGTAGCGGGGGGCGTGTCTCCTACGAGCAGTACTTC.

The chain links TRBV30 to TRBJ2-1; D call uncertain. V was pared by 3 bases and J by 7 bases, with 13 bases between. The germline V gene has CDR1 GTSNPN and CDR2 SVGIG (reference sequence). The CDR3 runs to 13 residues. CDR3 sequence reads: CAWSVRHKNEQFF. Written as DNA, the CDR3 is TGTGCCTGGAGCGTACGCCACAAGAATGAGCAGTTCTTC.

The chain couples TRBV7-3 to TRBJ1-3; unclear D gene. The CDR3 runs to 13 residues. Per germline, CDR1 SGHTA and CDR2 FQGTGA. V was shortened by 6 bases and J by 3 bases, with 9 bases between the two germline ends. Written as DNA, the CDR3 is TGTGCCAGCAGTGACCGACTTGGAAACACCATATATTTT. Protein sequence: CASSDRLGNTIYF. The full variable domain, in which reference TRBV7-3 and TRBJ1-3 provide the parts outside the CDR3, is GAGVSQTPSNKVTEKGKYVELRCDPISGHTALYWYRQSLGQGPEFLIYFQGTGAADDSGLPNDRFFAVRPEGSVSTLKIQRTERGDSAVYLCASSDRLGNTIYFGEGSWLTVV.

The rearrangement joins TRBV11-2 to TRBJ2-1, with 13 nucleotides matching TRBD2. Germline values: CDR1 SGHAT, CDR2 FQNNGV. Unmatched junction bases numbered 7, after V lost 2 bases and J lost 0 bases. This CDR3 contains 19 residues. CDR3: CASSLRGLAGTSSYNEQFF. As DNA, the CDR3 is TGTGCCAGCAGCTTACGGGGACTAGCGGGGACTAGCTCCTACAATGAGCAGTTCTTC.